Listed below are T cell receptor beta chains from one sample, sequenced in a study of T cell responses to AZD1222 COVID-19 vaccine. Libraries were prepared by immunoSEQ multiplex PCR; TCRdb keeps only in-frame clonotypes and omits some of them. The table lists fewer than 200,000 clones, approximately 92% of them singletons, with about 2.5% in the top ten. The sample here was peripheral blood, taken on day 0 of AZD1222 vaccination. The origin of the receptors is an adult in good health. The CDR3 runs from the conserved cysteine through the conserved F or W. Each record gives: V gene, D gene, clone size, J gene, CDR3 protein, CDR3 DNA. The D gene is left open where the match is weak. For some rows the clone size is stated as once, few or many, or as a class when expanded; others skip it.

>TRBV7-6|.|.|TRBJ1-5
CASSSRGWDISNQPQHF
TGTGCCAGCAGCTCCCGAGGGTGGGACATTAGCAATCAGCCCCAGCATTTT
>TRBV29-1|.|.|TRBJ2-2
CSAGTPSAGELFF
TGCAGCGCTGGGACCCCGAGCGCCGGGGAGCTGTTTTTT
>TRBV4-2|TRBD2|.|TRBJ2-7
CASSQGRGSGPYEQYF
TGTGCCAGCAGCCAAGGGAGAGGTAGCGGGCCCTACGAGCAGTACTTC
>TRBV30|.|.|TRBJ1-6
CASNRGGSYNSPLHF
TGTGCCTCAAATCGTGGGGGCTCCTATAATTCACCCCTCCACTTT
>TRBV28|.|.|TRBJ1-6
CASSLKGIGSPLHF
TGTGCCAGCAGTTTAAAGGGAATCGGCTCACCCCTCCACTTT
>TRBV5-1|TRBD1|.|TRBJ1-1
CASSEYSGTGRTEAFF
TGCGCCAGCAGCGAATACTCCGGGACAGGGAGGACTGAAGCTTTCTTT
>TRBV6-5|.|many|TRBJ2-3
CASSKRDFDTDTQYF
TGTGCCAGCAGTAAAAGGGACTTTGACACAGATACGCAGTATTTT
>TRBV5-1|TRBD2|.|TRBJ2-5
CASSSSGIKGETQYF
TGCGCCAGCAGCTCGAGCGGGATTAAAGGAGAGACCCAGTACTTC
>TRBV6-1|.|.|TRBJ2-2
CASSGERIRNTGELFF
TGTGCCAGCAGTGGGGAGAGGATACGAAACACCGGGGAGCTGTTTTTT
>TRBV12-3/TRBV12-4|TRBD1|.|TRBJ2-7
CASRPTGALEQYF
TGTGCCAGCAGGCCAACAGGGGCTCTCGAGCAGTACTTC
>TRBV12-3/TRBV12-4|.|.|TRBJ2-7
CASSLLQVYEQYF
TGTGCCAGCAGTTTACTCCAGGTCTACGAGCAGTACTTC
>TRBV19|.|.|TRBJ2-7
CASSISGVGRTYEQYF
TGTGCCAGTAGTATCTCCGGGGTGGGGCGAACCTACGAGCAGTACTTC
>TRBV14|TRBD1|once|TRBJ2-2
CASSQRSRDSTTGELFF
TGTGCCAGCAGCCAACGATCCCGGGACAGCACCACCGGGGAGCTGTTTTTT
>TRBV2|TRBD1|.|TRBJ1-1
CASSDPGQGRTEAFF
TGTGCCAGCAGTGACCCGGGACAGGGGAGGACTGAAGCTTTCTTT
>TRBV5-5|TRBD2|.|TRBJ2-1
CASSLGAGAYNEQFF
TGTGCCAGCAGCTTAGGAGCGGGGGCCTACAATGAGCAGTTCTTC